This T cell receptor (beta chain) was recovered during a study of cytomegalovirus exposure and HLA in healthy donors. Study details: An earlier analysis found roughly 110 million unique TCR beta sequences from approximately 200 million T cells. Study conclusions and caveats: Analysis performed later showed TCR beta chains linked to HLA being more clonally expanded than equally common others. A later analysis found common viral pathogens apparently linked to several of the most significant clusters.

PCR employed 60 Vbeta and 13 Jbeta primers. Only in-frame clones appear in the TCRdb table, and some are missing; sequencing was by immunoSEQ multiplex PCR. Of around 100,000 clones listed, 50% to 75% are singletons. On this clone: The antigen remains unidentified.

Trimming cost V 0 bases and J 6 bases, with 6 bases left between them. This CDR3 contains 13 residues. Germline V gene sequence: CDR1 MGHRA, CDR2 YSYEKL. The receptor comes from a young man in good health and CMV-seronegative. The rearrangement joins TRBV4-1 to TRBJ1-5; the D is unclear. The sequenced sample was PBMCs. The CDR3 spells CASSQDESQPQHF. The CDR3 bases are TGCGCCAGCAGCCAAGATGAGAGTCAGCCCCAGCATTTT.